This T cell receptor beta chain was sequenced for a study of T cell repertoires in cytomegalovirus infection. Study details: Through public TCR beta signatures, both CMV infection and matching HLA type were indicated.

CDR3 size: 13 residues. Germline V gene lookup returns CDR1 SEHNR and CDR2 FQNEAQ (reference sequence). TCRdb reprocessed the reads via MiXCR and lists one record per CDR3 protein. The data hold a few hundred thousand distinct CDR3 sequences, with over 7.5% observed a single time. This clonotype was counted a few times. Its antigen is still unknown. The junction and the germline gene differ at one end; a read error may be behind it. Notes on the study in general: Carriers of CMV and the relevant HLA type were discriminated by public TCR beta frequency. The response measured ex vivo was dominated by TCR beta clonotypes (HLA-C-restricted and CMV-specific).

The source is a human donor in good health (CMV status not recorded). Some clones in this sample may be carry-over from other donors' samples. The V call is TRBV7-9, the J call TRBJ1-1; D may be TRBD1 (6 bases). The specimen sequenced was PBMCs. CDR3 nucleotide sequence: TGTGCCAGCAGATTAGGGACACTGACTGAAGCTTTCTTT. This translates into CASRLGTLTEAFF.